A selection of T cell receptor beta chains follows, all from one sample in a study of OX40 agonist ivuxolimab in advanced cancers. Some clones are missing from TCRdb's copy, which holds only in-frame ones; the method was immunoSEQ multiplex PCR. The profile shows about 76,000 clones, around 90% of them singletons. The sequencing here drew on CD4+ or CD8+ T cells sorted from blood, taken in a trial of the OX40 agonist ivuxolimab. Source of these receptors: an adult with an advanced solid tumor such as melanoma, head and neck, liver or kidney cancer. CDR3s include the opening cysteine and the closing phenylalanine or tryptophan. A D gene is named only where the DNA matches it firmly. Clone size is shown for a subset of rows, as once, few, many or a class of expanded clone.

TRBJ2-1,TRBD2,TRBV6-6,.,15,CASSLTSGSYNEQFF,TGTGCCAGCAGCTTGACTAGCGGCTCCTACAATGAGCAGTTCTTC
TRBJ1-1,.,TRBV5-1,.,14,CASSLATTGTEAFF,TGCGCCAGCAGCTTGGCAACGACGGGCACTGAAGCTTTCTTT
TRBJ1-2,TRBD1,TRBV25-1,.,14,CASSGNRGRYGYTF,TGTGCCAGCAGTGGAAACAGGGGTCGGTATGGCTACACCTTC
TRBJ2-5,.,TRBV7-9,.,14,CASSLGGQLETQYF,TGTGCCAGCAGCTTAGGTGGACAGCTGGAGACCCAGTACTTC
TRBJ1-1,.,TRBV6-5,.,13,CASSWTVYTEAFF,TGTGCCAGCAGTTGGACAGTCTACACTGAAGCTTTCTTT
TRBJ2-3,TRBD2,TRBV27,.,16,CASSGTSGLYTDTQYF,TGTGCCAGCAGTGGGACTAGCGGGTTGTACACAGATACGCAGTATTTT
TRBJ2-7,.,TRBV11-3,.,13,CASSQTQGYEQYF,TGTGCCAGCAGCCAGACCCAGGGCTACGAGCAGTACTTC
TRBJ1-2,TRBD1,TRBV7-8,.,14,CASSPTGQGDGYTF,TGTGCCAGCAGCCCCACTGGACAGGGTGATGGCTACACCTTC
TRBJ2-2,.,TRBV10-3,.,9,CAITGELFF,TGTGCCATCACCGGGGAGCTGTTTTTT
TRBJ1-4,TRBD1,TRBV10-1,.,14,CAGWQGAFNEKLFF,TGCGCCGGGTGGCAGGGGGCCTTTAATGAAAAACTGTTTTTT
TRBJ1-1,.,TRBV27,.,15,CASSLVAEWNTEAFF,TGTGCCAGCAGTTTGGTCGCAGAATGGAACACTGAAGCTTTCTTT
TRBJ2-7,.,TRBV29-1,.,16,CSVVLGKAVSSYEQYF,TGCAGCGTTGTTTTGGGTAAGGCAGTCTCCTCCTACGAGCAGTACTTC
TRBJ2-7,.,TRBV21-1,.,16,CASSKGASGRAYEQYF,TGTGCCAGCAGCAAAGGGGCTAGCGGGAGAGCCTACGAGCAGTACTTC
TRBJ1-2,TRBD1,TRBV5-1,.,15,CASSTPGQDYYGYTF,TGCGCCAGCAGCACCCCGGGACAGGATTACTATGGCTACACCTTC
TRBJ1-2,.,TRBV28,.,16,CASSLTGGGVFYGYTF,TGTGCCAGCAGTCTAACTGGGGGGGGAGTGTTCTATGGCTACACCTTC
TRBJ2-1,TRBD1,TRBV10-3,.,13,CAISWDSVNEQFF,TGTGCCATCAGTTGGGACAGTGTGAATGAGCAGTTCTTC
TRBJ2-2,.,TRBV6-5,.,12,CASSRPDGELFF,TGTGCCAGCAGCCGACCGGACGGGGAGCTGTTTTTT
TRBJ1-5,.,TRBV1,.,14,CTSPTSYSNQPQHF,TGCACCAGCCCGACATCCTATAGCAATCAGCCCCAGCATTTT
TRBJ2-3,.,TRBV5-6,.,12,CASSLVRDTQYF,TGTGCCAGCAGCTTGGTCCGGGATACGCAGTATTTT
TRBJ1-1,.,TRBV2,.,12,CASSLTPSKAFF,TGTGCCAGCAGTCTGACACCCTCGAAAGCTTTCTTT
TRBJ2-1,.,TRBV5-4,.,15,CASSYRFSSYNEQFF,TGTGCCAGCAGCTATCGCTTCAGCTCCTACAATGAGCAGTTCTTC
TRBJ2-3,TRBD2,TRBV9,.,15,CASSERLAYTDTQYF,TGTGCCAGCAGCGAACGACTAGCCTACACAGATACGCAGTATTTT
TRBJ2-7,.,TRBV6-1,.,15,CASSVDSGSSYEQYF,TGTGCCAGCAGTGTGGACAGTGGAAGCTCCTACGAGCAGTACTTC
TRBJ2-3,TRBD2,TRBV7-3,.,16,CASSSGLAGVADTQYF,TGTGCCAGCAGCTCTGGACTAGCGGGAGTGGCAGATACGCAGTATTTT
TRBJ2-7,TRBD2,TRBV6-5,.,16,CASSYGLAGAQKEQYF,TGTGCCAGCAGTTACGGCCTAGCGGGAGCGCAAAAAGAGCAGTACTTC
TRBJ1-5,.,TRBV6-6,few,13,CASSYQISQPQHF,TGTGCCAGCAGTTACCAAATCAGTCAGCCCCAGCATTTT
TRBJ1-1,.,TRBV30,.,13,CAWSVNLNTEAFF,TGTGCCTGGAGTGTCAATTTGAACACTGAAGCTTTCTTT
TRBJ2-1,.,TRBV19,.,13,CATTKRNYNEQFF,TGTGCCACCACTAAGCGGAACTACAATGAGCAGTTCTTC
TRBJ2-7,.,TRBV4-1,.,12,CASSQGGQGPYF,TGCGCCAGCAGCCAAGGGGGGCAGGGGCCGTACTTC